Described below is a single T cell receptor beta chain sequence and its context. This record comes from a study of blood T cell repertoires in COVID-19. The assay was immunoSEQ multiplex PCR, and TCRdb's table has in-frame clones only and misses some. Among 200,000 to 300,000 clones listed, about 93% were seen once. This CDR3 contains 13 residues. Trimming left V 6 bases short and J 2 bases short, with 11 bases between. CDR1 SGHRS and CDR2 YFSETQ come from the germline V gene. The chain recombines TRBV5-1 with TRBJ1-1; D is unclear. Sequencing input: peripheral blood. This clonotype was obtained from a young man with COVID-19, enrolled during active disease. The CDR3 sequence: CASNWAVNTEAFF. The CDR3 DNA sequence: TGCGCCAGCAACTGGGCAGTAAACACTGAAGCTTTCTTT.